This T cell receptor beta chain originates from a study of tumor and adjacent non-tumor tissue in lung cancer. Background on the study: Aged about 31 to 80 years, patients included roughly ten men and roughly five women with stage I to III disease. Broader study findings: Top 100 clones took a larger repertoire share in normal lung.

RNA was extracted from bulk tissue without any cell sorting. Distant lung tissue was collected more than 3 cm away from the tumor edge. Three rounds of nested PCR, following a modified ARM-PCR protocol, produced the TCRbeta library. TCRdb passed the multiplex PCR reads through MiXCR, listing each CDR3 protein once. The data show about 98,000 distinct CDR3 sequences, with 80% seen just once and under 40% held by the top ten. Points on this clonotype: Its antigen is as yet unknown. The CDR3 does not end in the conserved phenylalanine or tryptophan, so this is likely a read error.

Germline V gene data show CDR1 as MNHEY and CDR2 as SVGEGT. With 8 bases removed from V and 2 bases from J, the gap between germline ends came to 16 bases. The CDR3 spans 14 residues. The source is a man in his sixties with small cell lung cancer. This chain uses TRBV6-2 or TRBV6-3 with TRBJ2-7; possibly TRBD2 for D (5 bases). The sample was distant non-tumor lung tissue. The CDR3 bases are TGTGCCAGCGGGATGCAGCGGACCACCTACGAGCAGTACTTG. Residues: CASGMQRTTYEQYL.